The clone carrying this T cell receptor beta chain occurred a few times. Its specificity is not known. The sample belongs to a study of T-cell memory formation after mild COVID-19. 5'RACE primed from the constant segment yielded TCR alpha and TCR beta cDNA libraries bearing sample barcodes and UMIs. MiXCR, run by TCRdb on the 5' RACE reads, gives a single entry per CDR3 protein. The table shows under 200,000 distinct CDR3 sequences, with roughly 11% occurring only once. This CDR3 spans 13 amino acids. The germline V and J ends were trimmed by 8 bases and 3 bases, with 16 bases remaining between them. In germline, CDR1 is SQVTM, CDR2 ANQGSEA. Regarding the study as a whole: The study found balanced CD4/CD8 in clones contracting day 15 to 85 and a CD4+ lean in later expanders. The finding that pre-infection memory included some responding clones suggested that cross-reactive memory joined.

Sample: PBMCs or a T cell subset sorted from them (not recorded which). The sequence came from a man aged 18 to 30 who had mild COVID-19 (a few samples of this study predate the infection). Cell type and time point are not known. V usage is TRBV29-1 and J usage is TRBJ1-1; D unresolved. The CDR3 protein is CSISHVRDTEAFF. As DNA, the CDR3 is TGCAGCATTTCGCACGTCCGAGACACTGAAGCTTTCTTT.